The 18 T cell receptor beta chains in this list originate from one sample, sequenced in a study of beta chain features in type 1 diabetes. Study outcomes and limitations: Shortening that was moderate but significant affected the TCRB CDR3s of Type 1 diabetes patients in all four CD4+ subsets.

Expressed TCRB transcripts were sequenced because the entire RNA isolate underwent reverse transcription. The method was immunoSEQ multiplex PCR; TCRdb's version includes in-frame clones alone and lacks a portion of them. This sample has about 360,000 clones; around 12% occur once, and the top ten carry roughly 0.0097%. No antigen has been assigned to these receptors. Sequenced material: naive CD4+ T cells from blood. These receptors all stem from a woman younger than 30 with type 1 diabetes.

In this sample, this clone turned up a few times. V and J are TRBV6-6 and TRBJ1-5, with 10 bases fitting TRBD1. The germline gives CDR1 MNHNY, CDR2 SVGAGI (reference sequence). The junction had 4 bases not matched to a gene; V was cut back by 2 bases and J by 6 bases. The CDR3 runs to 15 residues. CDR3 protein: CASSYPDRGLQPQHF. CDR3 sequence (DNA): TGTGCCAGCAGTTACCCCGACAGGGGGCTTCAGCCCCAGCATTTT.

This clone was detected a few times. The chain carries TRBV15 and TRBJ2-1, with 14 bases identical to TRBD2. The CDR3 contains 16 residues. Germline CDR1 is LNHNV and CDR2 is YYDKDF (reference sequence). V was clipped by 4 bases and J by 8 bases; unmatched bases: 7. Written as DNA, the CDR3 is TGTGCCACCAGCACTCTGACTAGCGGGGGGGCCCATGAGCAGTTCTTC. Its protein is CATSTLTSGGAHEQFF.

This clone was picked up a small number of times. The chain employs TRBV9 and TRBJ1-2, with D tentatively TRBD1 (5 bases). V was cut by 4 bases and J by 5 bases, with 21 bases left in between. This CDR3 contains 16 residues. Germline V lookup: CDR1 SGDLS, CDR2 YYNGEE. CDR3 bases: TGTGCCAGCAGCCCTAGGGTCCAGGGAGGATGGTATGGCTACACCTTC. Residues: CASSPRVQGGWYGYTF.

The genes are TRBV7-2 and TRBJ2-7, with D maybe TRBD2 (6 bases). Trimming pared 3 bases from V and 2 bases from J, leaving 8 bases between. The CDR3 spans 13 residues. Germline assignment: CDR1 SGHTA and CDR2 FQGNSA. CDR3 residues: CASSFSGAYEQYF. CDR3 nucleotide sequence: TGTGCCAGCAGCTTTTCGGGGGCCTACGAGCAGTACTTC.

This clone turned up a few times. The chain links TRBV7-2 to TRBJ1-1; TRBD1 matches at 7 bases. This CDR3 comprises 16 residues. V lost 5 bases, J lost 0 bases, and 9 bases stayed unmatched. Germline V gene lookup returns CDR1 SGHTA and CDR2 FQGNSA. The DNA for the CDR3 is TGTGCCAGCAGCCCGAGACAGGGTCTCATGAACACTGAAGCTTTCTTT. Translation gives CASSPRQGLMNTEAFF.

The chain carries TRBV28 and TRBJ2-1; perhaps TRBD2 as D (6 bases). Germline-derived CDR1 and CDR2 are MDHEN and SYDVKM. Trimming stripped 8 bases from V and 4 bases from J, with 6 bases between. The length of the CDR3 is 11 residues. DNA for the CDR3: TGTGCCAGCGGGACTTACAATGAGCAGTTCTTC. The encoded protein is CASGTYNEQFF. The whole variable domain, filled in from reference TRBV28 and TRBJ2-1, reads DVKVTQSSRYLVKRTGEKVFLECVQDMDHENMFWYRQDPGLGLRLIYFSYDVKMKEKGDIPEGYSVSREKKERFSLILESASTNQTSMYLCASGTYNEQFFGPGTRLTVL.

This chain joins TRBV15 and TRBJ2-7; D is ambiguous. This CDR3 has 13 amino acids. Germline values: CDR1 LNHNV, CDR2 YYDKDF (reference sequence). V dropped 0 bases and J dropped 4 bases, with 7 bases sitting between them. The CDR3 DNA reads TGTGCCACCAGCAGAGATCCGGGTTACGAGCAGTACTTC. It specifies CATSRDPGYEQYF. Filled out from reference TRBV15 and TRBJ2-7, the complete variable domain reads DAMVIQNPRYQVTQFGKPVTLSCSQTLNHNVMYWYQQKSSQAPKLLFHYYDKDFNNEADTPDNFQSRRPNTSFCFLDIRSPGLGDTAMYLCATSRDPGYEQYFGPGTRLTVT.

The CDR3 is CASSLDQVGQENYGYTF. CDR3 bases: TGTGCCAGCAGCTTAGATCAGGTTGGACAGGAGAACTATGGCTACACCTTC. J is TRBJ1-2 and V is TRBV11-3; 7 bases are a match to TRBD1. CDR1 SGHNT and CDR2 YENEEA come from the germline V gene. CDR3 length: 17 residues. After removal of 0 bases from V and 2 bases from J, the junction contained 9 bases not matched to a gene.

This clone has more than one count but fewer than ten. This rearrangement joins TRBV7-9 to TRBJ1-2; D unresolved. V dropped 5 bases and J dropped 4 bases, with 14 bases sitting between them. The length of the CDR3 is 14 residues. Germline V gene lookup returns CDR1 SEHNR and CDR2 FQNEAQ (reference sequence). The CDR3 DNA is TGTGCCAGCAGCACCGAGCCGCCCGTCTATGGCTACACCTTC. Protein product: CASSTEPPVYGYTF. Looking up the rest from reference TRBV7-9 and TRBJ1-2 gives the full variable domain: DTGVSQNPRHKITKRGQNVTFRCDPISEHNRLYWYRQTLGQGPEFLTYFQNEAQLEKSRLLSDRFSAERPKGSFSTLEIQRTEQGDSAMYLCASSTEPPVYGYTFGSGTRLTVV.

This clone was seen a single time. The chain has TRBV6-5 and TRBJ2-3; TRBD1 aligns across 9 bases. The CDR3 consists of 16 residues. J lost 5 bases, V lost 3 bases, and 9 bases had no gene match. In germline, CDR1 is MNHEY, CDR2 SVGAGI. The CDR3 DNA sequence: TGTGCCAGCAGTTATCAACCGGGACAGGGTTTAGATACGCAGTATTTT. This codes for CASSYQPGQGLDTQYF.

This chain uses TRBV5-1 with TRBJ2-1; 8 bases match TRBD2. This CDR3 contains 15 residues. Trimming cost V 4 bases and J 4 bases; bases outside gene matches: 7. Germline loops: CDR1 SGHRS, CDR2 YFSETQ. The CDR3 bases are TGCGCCAGCAGCCCGGGGGGGGGTTCGTACAATGAGCAGTTCTTC. It encodes CASSPGGGSYNEQFF.

This clone was detected only a few times. This chain connects TRBV5-4 to TRBJ2-5; D may be TRBD1 (5 bases). Germline-derived CDR1 and CDR2 are SGHNT and YYREEE (reference sequence). Deletions cut 1 base from V and 3 bases from J, with 19 bases between. CDR3 length: 17 residues. This chain's CDR3 is CASSLSHSGRGKETQYF. The CDR3 region has the DNA TGTGCCAGCAGCTTGAGTCATTCCGGTAGGGGAAAAGAGACCCAGTACTTC.

This rearrangement joins TRBV19 to TRBJ1-5, with D hard to call. Trimming cost V 7 bases and J 7 bases, with 17 bases left between them. Per the germline V gene, CDR1 is LNHDA and CDR2 is SQIVND (reference sequence). The CDR3 runs to 14 residues. The DNA of the CDR3 is TGTGCCAGTACCACGGAGACTCAGAACCAGCCCCAGCATTTT. Its translation is CASTTETQNQPQHF.

The J gene is TRBJ1-1, the V gene TRBV6-5, with TRBD1 as a possible D gene (5 bases). The germline V gene encodes CDR1 MNHEY and CDR2 SVGAGI. Deletions cut 1 base from V and 7 bases from J, with 13 bases between. CDR3 size: 14 residues. The CDR3 sequence is CASSYLDIKDEAFF. The DNA of the CDR3 is TGTGCCAGCAGTTACTTGGACATTAAAGATGAAGCTTTCTTT.

The chain uses TRBV27 and TRBJ2-7; TRBD2 aligns across 10 bases. The junction had 14 bases not matched to a gene; V was cut back by 5 bases and J by 7 bases. CDR3 length: 16 residues. Germline V gene data show CDR1 as MNHEY and CDR2 as SMNVEV (reference sequence). The CDR3 bases are TGTGCCAGCAGTCCCCGGACTAGCGGAGCCTTACGTGAGCAGTACTTC. It translates to CASSPRTSGALREQYF.

With respect to this clone: Additional DNA sequences in this sample encode the identical CDR3. V and J are TRBV18 and TRBJ2-7, with D tentatively TRBD1 (6 bases). The V and J ends lost 3 bases and 2 bases respectively, with 11 bases between them. Germline V gives CDR1 KGHSH, CDR2 LQKENI. This CDR3 contains 14 residues. The CDR3 bases are TGTGCCAGCTCACCCCGACAGGAAGCCTACGAGCAGTACTTC. The encoded protein is CASSPRQEAYEQYF.

This clone turned up a few times. The V and J genes are TRBV30 and TRBJ2-7, with 7 bases identical to TRBD1. The length of the CDR3 is 12 residues. Germline loops: CDR1 GTSNPN, CDR2 SVGIG (reference sequence). V lost 8 bases, J lost 2 bases, and 6 bases stayed unmatched. The chain's CDR3 is CARSTGTYEQYF. In DNA, the CDR3 is TGTGCCAGATCGACAGGGACCTACGAGCAGTACTTC.

This clone was detected a few times. This chain joins TRBV19 and TRBJ2-3; D not resolved. CDR3 length: 11 amino acids. Germline loops: CDR1 LNHDA, CDR2 SQIVND (reference sequence). Between the trimmed V and J ends, which lost 4 bases and 6 bases, there was a span of 5 bases. The CDR3 region is CASSTRDTQYF. The CDR3 nucleotides read TGTGCCAGTAGTACCCGGGATACGCAGTATTTT. Complete variable domain (other parts from reference TRBV19 and TRBJ2-3): DGGITQSPKYLFRKEGQNVTLSCEQNLNHDAMYWYRQDPGQGLRLIYYSQIVNDFQKGDIAEGYSVSREKKESFPLTVTSAQKNPTAFYLCASSTRDTQYFGPGTRLTVL.